These 24 T cell receptor beta chains came from one sample sequenced in a study of blood T cell repertoires in COVID-19. TCRdb keeps only in-frame clones here, not all; method: immunoSEQ multiplex PCR. The data show under 450,000 clones, with more than 75% seen just once and 2.5% to 3.5% held by the top ten. The sample was PBMCs or T cells enriched from blood (not recorded which). The receptors originated from a woman aged 25 to 45 who had recovered from COVID-19.

The V gene is TRBV30, the J gene TRBJ1-2, with 9 bases matching TRBD1. CDR1 and CDR2 (germline): GTSNPN, SVGIG (reference sequence). The CDR3 loop spans 17 amino acids. The trim removed 3 bases at V and 3 bases at J, leaving 14 bases unmatched. The CDR3, as DNA: TGTGCCTGGAGATTCAGGACAGGGGTCGGGGGGTACTATGGCTACACCTTC. This gives the protein CAWRFRTGVGGYYGYTF.

This clone turned up a few times. V is TRBV11-2 and J is TRBJ2-7; 7 nucleotides agree with TRBD2. The junction had 8 bases not matched to a gene; V was cut back by 5 bases and J by 1 base. CDR3 length: 15 residues. Germline assignment: CDR1 SGHAT and CDR2 FQNNGV. CDR3 residues: CASSALAAHSYEQYF. For the CDR3, the DNA is TGTGCCAGCAGCGCCCTAGCGGCCCATTCCTACGAGCAGTACTTC.

The V call is TRBV27, the J call TRBJ1-5; possibly TRBD1 for D (5 bases). Germline CDR1 is MNHEY and CDR2 is SMNVEV (reference sequence). Deletions cut 2 bases from V and 7 bases from J, with 12 bases between. The CDR3 extends over 14 amino acids. CDR3 nucleotides: TGTGCCAGCAGTTTAGACAGTGCGGGGCAGCCCCAGCATTTT. Translating gives CASSLDSAGQPQHF.

The V call is TRBV4-1, the J call TRBJ1-2, with D possibly matching TRBD1 (6 bases). Germline V gene sequence: CDR1 MGHRA, CDR2 YSYEKL. V was trimmed by 0 bases and J by 4 bases, leaving 12 bases between them. This CDR3 comprises 15 residues. The CDR3 bases are TGCGCCAGCAGCCAAGAGAAAGGACAGATCTATGGCTACACCTTC. This translates into CASSQEKGQIYGYTF.

The J gene is TRBJ1-1, the V gene TRBV27; TRBD1 agrees at 7 bases. This CDR3 has 14 residues. Per the germline V gene, CDR1 is MNHEY and CDR2 is SMNVEV (reference sequence). The ends lost 5 bases at V and 1 base at J; junction bases unmatched: 4. CDR3 loop: CASSRTGENTEAFF. The CDR3 bases are TGTGCCAGCAGTCGAACAGGGGAGAACACTGAAGCTTTCTTT.

Here the CDR3 reads CASSPGGSTTEAFF. CDR3 bases: TGTGCCAGCAGCCCGGGGGGGTCTACCACTGAAGCTTTCTTT. The rearrangement uses TRBV3-1 (or the pseudogene TRBV3-2) and TRBJ1-1, with D perhaps matching TRBD1 (5 bases). The CDR3 is 14 residues long. Per germline, CDR1 LGHDT and CDR2 YNNKEL (reference sequence). V dropped 4 bases and J dropped 4 bases, with 13 bases sitting between them.

The chain links TRBV20-1 to TRBJ1-1, with D unresolved. The CDR3 contains 8 residues. Per germline, CDR1 DFQATT and CDR2 SNEGSKA (reference sequence). Deletions cut 8 bases from V and 13 bases from J, with 11 bases between. The chain's CDR3 is CSLSRGFF. CDR3 sequence (DNA): TGCAGTCTGAGTCGGGGTTTCTTT.

This rearrangement joins TRBV5-4 to TRBJ2-1; 7 bases line up with TRBD2. CDR3 size: 16 residues. Germline lookup yields CDR1 SGHNT and CDR2 YYREEE (reference sequence). J was trimmed by 1 base and V by 0 bases; bases with no gene match: 4. CDR3 amino acids: CASSLGREWSYNEQFF. The CDR3 nucleotides are TGTGCCAGCAGCTTGGGGCGGGAGTGGTCCTACAATGAGCAGTTCTTC.

This sequence joins TRBV9 and TRBJ2-3; 10 nucleotides align to TRBD2. There are 14 residues in the CDR3. The junction had 3 bases not matched to a gene; V was cut back by 0 bases and J by 8 bases. Germline V CDR1 and CDR2: SGDLS, YYNGEE. As DNA, the CDR3 is TGTGCCAGCAGCGTAGGGGTAGCGGGAGGTACGCAGTATTTT. Residues: CASSVGVAGGTQYF. Full variable domain (missing parts from reference TRBV9 and TRBJ2-3): DSGVTQTPKHLITATGQRVTLRCSPRSGDLSVYWYQQSLDQGLQFLIQYYNGEERAKGNILERFSAQQFPDLHSELNLSSLELGDSALYFCASSVGVAGGTQYFGPGTRLTVL.

The gene calls are TRBV12-3 or TRBV12-4 and TRBJ1-6; no definite D call. The CDR3 is 13 amino acids. V was trimmed by 3 bases and J by 9 bases, leaving 9 bases between them. The CDR3 sequence: CASSFRSGSPLHF. The CDR3 bases are TGTGCCAGCAGTTTCAGATCAGGTTCACCCCTCCACTTT.

Concerning this clone itself: Within the sample, other DNA sequences also encode this same CDR3. The gene calls are TRBV10-3 and TRBJ1-1, with TRBD1 as a possible D gene (6 bases). The V end lost 6 bases, the J end lost 0 bases, and 8 bases lay between the germline ends. CDR1 and CDR2 (germline): ENHRY, SYGVKD. The CDR3 is 13 amino acids. CDR3 sequence reads: CAISRDMNTEAFF. The CDR3 DNA reads TGTGCCATCAGCCGGGACATGAACACTGAAGCTTTCTTT.

The V gene is TRBV11-2, the J gene TRBJ1-4, with D tentatively TRBD1 (6 bases). V shed 4 bases and J shed 0 bases, with 12 bases lying between them. This CDR3 region has 16 residues. In germline, CDR1 is SGHAT, CDR2 FQNNGV. This chain's CDR3 is CASSSPKGATNEKLFF. CDR3 DNA: TGTGCCAGCAGCTCCCCAAAGGGGGCAACTAATGAAAAACTGTTTTTT. Full variable domain (outside the CDR3, taken from reference TRBV11-2 and TRBJ1-4): EAGVAQSPRYKIIEKRQSVAFWCNPISGHATLYWYQQILGQGPKLLIQFQNNGVVDDSQLPKDRFSAERLKGVDSTLKIQPAKLEDSAVYLCASSSPKGATNEKLFFGSGTQLSVL.

The rearrangement uses TRBV9 and TRBJ1-2; D is perhaps TRBD1 (5 bases). This CDR3 has 12 amino acids. Trimming shortened V by 0 bases and J by 8 bases, and 8 bases separated the two germline ends. Germline V lookup: CDR1 SGDLS, CDR2 YYNGEE. Here the CDR3 reads CASSVDRSGYTF. The CDR3, as DNA: TGTGCCAGCAGCGTAGACAGGAGCGGCTACACCTTC.

The chain uses TRBV27 and TRBJ2-1; TRBD2 aligns across 7 bases. Germline CDR1 is MNHEY and CDR2 is SMNVEV (reference sequence). Trimming took 3 bases from V and 4 from J; bases not matched to a gene: 12. The CDR3 length is 17 residues. The CDR3 region has the DNA TGTGCCAGCAGTTTCAAACCTGGACTAGGGGAGTACAATGAGCAGTTCTTC. Its translation: CASSFKPGLGEYNEQFF.

The genes are TRBV4-1 and TRBJ2-7; 11 bases are shared with TRBD2. The CDR3 sequence is 15 residues long. J gave up 6 bases and V 5 bases, and 9 bases lay outside the gene matches. Germline V gene data show CDR1 as MGHRA and CDR2 as YSYEKL. The CDR3 protein is CASSYELAGEGEQYF. The CDR3 coding sequence is TGCGCCAGCAGCTACGAACTAGCGGGAGAAGGCGAGCAGTACTTC.

V gene TRBV13 combines with J gene TRBJ1-1; D is uncertain. Trimming left V 1 base short and J 11 bases short, with 11 bases between. Germline V CDR1 and CDR2: PRHDT, FYEKMQ (reference sequence). CDR3 length: 12 residues. Written as DNA, the CDR3 is TGTGCCAGCAGCTTAGAAGCCGGGTGGGCTTTCTTT. Protein sequence: CASSLEAGWAFF.

The chain links TRBV2 to TRBJ1-2, with a weak D call TRBD1 (6 bases). Germline CDR1 SNHLY, CDR2 FYNNEI. This CDR3 spans 16 amino acids. Trimming left V 8 bases short and J 1 base short, with 20 bases between. The CDR3 here is CASETSPGQINYGYTF. DNA of the CDR3: TGTGCCAGCGAAACTTCTCCGGGACAAATTAACTATGGCTACACCTTC.

The chain carries TRBV6-1 and TRBJ1-1, with D perhaps TRBD1 (5 bases). V lost 4 bases and J 4 bases, leaving 19 bases between the germline ends. The CDR3 runs 16 residues. Per germline, CDR1 MNHNS and CDR2 SASEGT. In DNA, the CDR3 is TGTGCCAGCAGTGCATTAAAAGGGGATTCCGGCACTGAAGCTTTCTTT. It specifies CASSALKGDSGTEAFF.

V and J are TRBV28 and TRBJ2-3; the match to TRBD2 covers 8 bases. Trimming removed 5 bases from V and 0 bases from J; junction bases left unmatched: 7. CDR3 length: 16 residues. Per the germline V gene, CDR1 is MDHEN and CDR2 is SYDVKM. The CDR3 protein is CASSGLSGVSTDTQYF. DNA for the CDR3: TGTGCCAGCAGTGGGCTTAGCGGGGTTAGCACAGATACGCAGTATTTT.

The rearrangement uses TRBV7-9 and TRBJ1-2; D call uncertain. CDR1 and CDR2 from the germline V gene are SEHNR and FQNEAQ (reference sequence). This CDR3 is 13 amino acids long. Trimming took off 4 bases at V and 6 bases at J, with 12 bases between the two ends. The CDR3 DNA is TGTGCCAGCAGCTCTTATGTGGCCAATGGCTACACCTTC. It specifies CASSSYVANGYTF.

The rearrangement uses TRBV29-1 and TRBJ2-5, with TRBD2 identical over 7 bases. V was pared by 0 bases and J by 4 bases, with 8 bases of the junction left unmatched. This CDR3 has 15 residues. Per the germline V gene, CDR1 is SQVTM and CDR2 is ANQGSEA. For the CDR3, the DNA is TGCAGCGTTGAAGATACGGGGGGAGTGTTAGAGACCCAGTACTTC. It encodes CSVEDTGGVLETQYF.

The chain carries TRBV19 and TRBJ2-7, with 7 bases matching TRBD2. The CDR3 is 20 amino acids. After removal of 2 bases from V and 3 bases from J, the junction contained 22 bases not matched to a gene. The V gene's germline CDR1 is LNHDA and CDR2 SQIVND (reference sequence). CDR3 amino acids: CASSIRSPHPTGGKGYEQYF. In nucleotides, the CDR3 is TGTGCCAGTAGTATACGCTCTCCTCATCCGACGGGAGGAAAGGGCTACGAGCAGTACTTC.

V and J are TRBV11-2 and TRBJ2-7; D remains unclear. Trimming cost V 5 bases and J 4 bases, with 12 bases left between them. Germline CDR1 SGHAT, CDR2 FQNNGV. The CDR3 runs to 13 residues. The CDR3 reads CASSRAERYEQYF. Written as DNA, the CDR3 is TGTGCCAGCAGCCGCGCGGAGAGGTACGAGCAGTACTTC. The full variable domain, in which reference TRBV11-2 and TRBJ2-7 provide the parts outside the CDR3, is EAGVAQSPRYKIIEKRQSVAFWCNPISGHATLYWYQQILGQGPKLLIQFQNNGVVDDSQLPKDRFSAERLKGVDSTLKIQPAKLEDSAVYLCASSRAERYEQYFGPGTRLTVT.

The chain is built from TRBV9 and TRBJ2-3; 7 positions agree with TRBD2. With 4 bases clipped from V and 2 bases from J, the junction kept 10 bases outside the gene matches. This CDR3 spans 16 amino acids. The germline CDR1 and CDR2 sequences are SGDLS and YYNGEE. CDR3 protein: CASSPGGLADTDTQYF. The DNA of the CDR3 is TGTGCCAGCAGCCCTGGAGGGCTAGCGGACACAGATACGCAGTATTTT.